This is a list of T cell receptor beta chains from one sample in a study of long-term antiretroviral therapy in people with HIV. TCRdb keeps only in-frame clones here, not all; method: immunoSEQ multiplex PCR. The sample records some 17,000 clones, 78% being singletons. The starting material was unsorted PBMCs, obtained 3.2 years after starting antiretroviral therapy. The source of these receptors is a woman aged 40 to 50 with HIV. Each CDR3 is given with its conserved first and last residue. A D gene is named only where the DNA matches it firmly. Not every row has a clone size; where given, it reads once, few, many or a size class.

j_call | clone_size | d_call | v_call | cdr3_nt | cdr3_aa
TRBJ2-5 | - | - | TRBV2 | TGTGCCAGCAGAGCGGACGAAGAGACCCAGTACTTC | CASRADEETQYF
TRBJ1-2 | - | TRBD1 | TRBV7-9 | TGTGCCAGCAGCTTAGCCGGCCAGGGGGCAAGTGGCTACACCTTC | CASSLAGQGASGYTF
TRBJ1-1 | - | - | TRBV13 | TGTGCCAGCAGCTTAGATGGATTCAGGCGGGCTGAAGCTTTCTTT | CASSLDGFRRAEAFF
TRBJ1-5 | - | - | TRBV6-1 | TGTGCCAGCAGCATCGAGGGGTATCAGCCCCAGCATTTT | CASSIEGYQPQHF
TRBJ1-2 | - | TRBD1 | TRBV18 | TGTGCCAGCTCACCGGGGACAGGGTTGGGCTACACCTTC | CASSPGTGLGYTF
TRBJ2-7 | - | - | TRBV9 | TGTGCCAGCAGCACCAACAGCGTTTCCTACGAGCAGTACTTC | CASSTNSVSYEQYF
TRBJ1-4 | - | TRBD1 | TRBV7-2 | TGTGCCAGCAGCTTACAGGGGGCGCCGGGTAATTCTGAAAAACTGTTTTTT | CASSLQGAPGNSEKLFF
TRBJ1-6 | few | - | TRBV11-2 | TGTGCCAGCAGCTTCCGATCTTATAATTCACCCCTCCACTTT | CASSFRSYNSPLHF
TRBJ1-2 | - | TRBD1 | TRBV25-1 | TGTGCCAGCAGTGGACAGGGGAGGAACTATGGCTACACCTTC | CASSGQGRNYGYTF
TRBJ1-5 | - | - | TRBV5-3 | TGTGCCAGATTCTGGGGTTCCAATCAGCCCCAGCATTTT | CARFWGSNQPQHF
TRBJ2-7 | - | TRBD1 | TRBV27 | TGTGCCAGCAGTTTATACAGGGGTGTCAACGAGCAGTACTTC | CASSLYRGVNEQYF
TRBJ1-2 | - | - | TRBV27 | TGTGCCAGCAGTTCTACTACTCCCAACTATGGCTACACCTTC | CASSSTTPNYGYTF
TRBJ1-1 | - | - | TRBV10-3 | TGTGCCATCAGTGAGTTTAATCTCAGGAACACTGAAGCTTTCTTT | CAISEFNLRNTEAFF
TRBJ2-3 | - | TRBD2 | TRBV7-6 | TGTGCCAGCAGCCCAGGACTAGCGGGGCCAGATACGCAGTATTTT | CASSPGLAGPDTQYF
TRBJ2-7 | - | - | TRBV6-1 | TGTGCCAGCAGTGAAGGGTGGGCGCGGTACGAGCAGTACTTC | CASSEGWARYEQYF
TRBJ1-2 | medium-sized | - | TRBV14 | TGTGCCAGCAGCCTGCATAGGGACGGAGCGTCGTCCTTC | CASSLHRDGASSF
TRBJ1-2 | once | TRBD1 | TRBV7-6 | TGTGCCAGCAGCTTAGAGGCAGGGGGATATGGCTACACCTTC | CASSLEAGGYGYTF
TRBJ2-1 | - | TRBD1 | TRBV9 | TGTGCCAGCAGCGCCGGGACAGGGTTTCGAGGTGAGCAGTTCTTC | CASSAGTGFRGEQFF
TRBJ2-3 | - | TRBD1 | TRBV4-3 | TGCGCCAGCAGCCAAGGAGGACAGGGGACCACAGATACGCAGTATTTT | CASSQGGQGTTDTQYF
TRBJ1-3 | - | - | TRBV6-6 | TGTGCCAGCAGGACAGACACTGCAGGAAACACCATATATTTT | CASRTDTAGNTIYF
TRBJ1-2 | - | - | TRBV5-1 | TGCGCCAGCAGCACGGGGGAGTTCGGCTACACCTTC | CASSTGEFGYTF
TRBJ2-5 | - | - | TRBV5-1 | TGCGCCAGCAGCTTGGAATCCGGGTTCGAGGAGACCCAGTACTTC | CASSLESGFEETQYF
TRBJ1-2 | - | - | TRBV7-2 | TGTGCCAGCAGCTTAGGGGGCGGCCCAGGGTATGGCTACACCTTC | CASSLGGGPGYGYTF
TRBJ2-5 | - | TRBD1 | TRBV5-4 | TGTGCCAGCAGCCAAGGACAGGGTTTGACGGAGACCCAGTACTTC | CASSQGQGLTETQYF
TRBJ1-4 | - | - | TRBV5-4 | TGTGCCAGCAGCTCCGGGGGGTCCTTCCCCACCGAAAAACTGTTTTTT | CASSSGGSFPTEKLFF
TRBJ1-3 | - | - | TRBV30 | TGTGCCTGGGCCCTCTTGGGGACTGGAAACACCATATATTTT | CAWALLGTGNTIYF
TRBJ2-2 | - | TRBD1 | TRBV7-9 | TGTGCCAGCAGTTACGCTAAACCGGGACAGCATGCCGGGGAGCTGTTTTTT | CASSYAKPGQHAGELFF
TRBJ2-7 | - | TRBD1 | TRBV2 | TGTGCCAGCAGTGCGGTTGGGACAGATTACTCCTACGAGCAGTACTTC | CASSAVGTDYSYEQYF
TRBJ1-5 | - | - | TRBV7-2 | TGTGCCAGCAGCTCAAATTCGGGGTTCAATCAGCCCCAGCATTTT | CASSSNSGFNQPQHF
TRBJ1-1 | once | - | TRBV5-1 | TGCGCCAGCAGCCCCGACATAGGCAGGGGCGGCACTGAAGCTTTCTTT | CASSPDIGRGGTEAFF
TRBJ1-2 | few | - | TRBV30 | TGTGCCTGGAGTTTGCAGGGGAAAAACAGCTATGGCTACACCTTC | CAWSLQGKNSYGYTF
TRBJ2-7 | - | TRBD1 | TRBV30 | TGTGCCTGGAATAGGCCCGGGACAGGGCTCTACGAGCAGTACTTC | CAWNRPGTGLYEQYF
TRBJ1-2 | few | TRBD1 | TRBV7-8 | TGTGCCAGCACTTCTGGGACGGGACAGTACTATGGCTACACCTTC | CASTSGTGQYYGYTF
TRBJ2-5 | - | TRBD2 | TRBV30 | TGTGCCTCCAACTTAGCGGGGGGATACGAGACCCAGTACTTC | CASNLAGGYETQYF
TRBJ2-5 | - | - | TRBV5-1 | TGCGCCAGCAGCCCTGTTCAGGGGATGCAAGAGACCCAGTACTTC | CASSPVQGMQETQYF
TRBJ1-6 | - | - | TRBV30 | TGTGCGGGAAGCGAGGGGCAGGGCGTTTCAAGCTCCTATAATTCACCCCTCCACTTT | CAGSEGQGVSSSYNSPLHF
TRBJ2-3 | - | - | TRBV18 | TGTGCCAGCTCACCACCGATTACAGATACGCAGTATTTT | CASSPPITDTQYF
TRBJ1-1 | few | TRBD1 | TRBV5-1 | TGCGCCAGTGGGACAGGGAACACTGAAGCTTTCTTT | CASGTGNTEAFF
TRBJ1-6 | once | - | TRBV5-6 | TGTGCCAGCAGCTTGGAACGAAACCGGTATTCACCCCTCCACTTT | CASSLERNRYSPLHF
TRBJ2-3 | - | - | TRBV27 | TGTGCCAGCAGTTTGGTCAACCGAGCCTACCGAGATACGCAGTATTTT | CASSLVNRAYRDTQYF
TRBJ2-5 | - | - | TRBV30 | TGTGCCTGGAGTCCCCCTCCCCGGGGGGAGACCCAGTACTTC | CAWSPPPRGETQYF
TRBJ2-5 | - | TRBD2 | TRBV30 | TGTGCCTGGTCTAGCGGGGGAGTCCAAGAGACCCAGTACTTC | CAWSSGGVQETQYF
TRBJ1-1 | - | - | TRBV27 | TGTGCCAGCAGTCCTTCAACCGGGCTAAACACTGAAGCTTTCTTT | CASSPSTGLNTEAFF
TRBJ2-5 | - | - | TRBV18 | TGTGCCAGCTCACCATTCCCCTTGGGGGGCGGAGAGACCCAGTACTTC | CASSPFPLGGGETQYF
TRBJ1-1 | - | - | TRBV11-2 | TGTGCCAGCAGCTTAGAGGGGGCGCGGGCTTTCTTT | CASSLEGARAFF
TRBJ2-1 | - | TRBD1 | TRBV5-4 | TGTGCCAGCAGCGCCCGGGACAGGGTCAATGAGCAGTTCTTC | CASSARDRVNEQFF
TRBJ2-5 | few | TRBD2 | TRBV5-6 | TGTGCCAGCAACCCGTTTAGCGGGGGGCCTAGGACAGAGACCCAGTACTTC | CASNPFSGGPRTETQYF
TRBJ1-5 | - | - | TRBV2 | TGTGCCAGCAGTGAGAGAGGTGAAAGCTATAGCAATCAGCCCCAGCATTTT | CASSERGESYSNQPQHF
TRBJ2-7 | - | - | TRBV5-5 | TGTGCCACCTCGGGGCTGGGGACTGGGAAATATTACGAGCAGTACTTC | CATSGLGTGKYYEQYF
TRBJ2-5 | - | - | TRBV18 | TGTGCCAGCTCACCTGGACAGAATCAAGAGACCCAGTACTTC | CASSPGQNQETQYF
TRBJ1-2 | - | - | TRBV6-5 | TGTGCCAGCACCCACAAAAGGGGAGCTAACTATGGCTACACCTTC | CASTHKRGANYGYTF
TRBJ2-3 | - | - | TRBV13 | TGTGCCAGCAGCCCAACAGGGTCGACAGATACGCAGTATTTT | CASSPTGSTDTQYF
TRBJ1-2 | - | - | TRBV6-1 | TGTGCCAGCAGTGAAGGGGTTGTGTACTCTAACTATGGCTACACCTTC | CASSEGVVYSNYGYTF
TRBJ2-5 | once | - | TRBV18 | TGTGCCAGCTCCATATCACGGGAGACCCAGTACTTC | CASSISRETQYF
TRBJ1-5 | - | TRBD1 | TRBV7-2 | TGTGCCAGCAGCCCCACAGGGGCCCAGAGGCAGCCCCAGCATTTT | CASSPTGAQRQPQHF
TRBJ2-1 | medium-sized | - | TRBV7-9 | TGTGCCAGCAGCTTAAGTTACGGGGACTTAGGGGATGAGCAGTTCTTC | CASSLSYGDLGDEQFF
TRBJ2-3 | - | TRBD1 | TRBV18 | TGTGCCAGCTCACCCTTTCCTGTGACAGGGGTATTCACAGATACGCAGTATTTT | CASSPFPVTGVFTDTQYF
TRBJ2-2 | - | TRBD1 | TRBV7-9 | TGTGCCAGCAGCCGGGACAGGGGAGTGCTAAGAGCCGGGGAGCTGTTTTTT | CASSRDRGVLRAGELFF
TRBJ2-5 | - | TRBD1 | TRBV18 | TGTGCCAGCTCACCACCAGAGGGACAGGGAATGAAGACCCAGTACTTC | CASSPPEGQGMKTQYF
TRBJ1-4 | - | - | TRBV5-4 | TGTGCCAGCAGCTTGGCTGGGACCCTAGGGGAAAAACTGTTTTTT | CASSLAGTLGEKLFF